One sample yielded the 28 T cell receptor beta chains listed below, sequenced in a study of human T cells and chemical hapten exposure. The time point is: patch test 3, about 24 weeks after DPC sensitization. Treatment noted: therapeutic diphenylcyclopropenone sensitization with weekly scalp DPC. TCRdb processed the RACE reads anew with MiXCR; each CDR3 protein has one entry. The sample lists 150,000 to 200,000 distinct CDR3 sequences, 24% seen once, with approximately 2.3% in the top ten. The sample consisted of whole blood, taken in connection with sensitization to the hapten diphenylcyclopropenone (DPC). The receptors stem from a woman aged 40 to 55 with alopecia areata. Some clones in this sample may be carry-over from other donors' samples.

There are many counts of this clonotype. This rearrangement joins TRBV29-1 to TRBJ2-7; D may be TRBD1 (6 bases). V dropped 6 bases and J dropped 4 bases, with 13 bases sitting between them. The CDR3 has 12 residues. Germline assignment: CDR1 SQVTM and CDR2 ANQGSEA. The CDR3 loop reads CSVVGARYEQYF. CDR3 in DNA: TGCAGCGTCGTGGGGGCGAGGTACGAGCAGTACTTC.

The chain's CDR3 is CSVWRGQETQYF. The CDR3 DNA reads as TGCAGCGTTTGGCGGGGACAAGAGACCCAGTACTTC. The rearrangement joins TRBV29-1 to TRBJ2-5, with D possibly TRBD2 on 6 matching bases. Germline-derived CDR1 and CDR2 are SQVTM and ANQGSEA. V gave up 5 bases and J gave up 2 bases, with 9 bases separating them. CDR3 length: 12 residues. Full variable domain (rest looked up from reference TRBV29-1 and TRBJ2-5): SAVISQKPSRDICQRGTSLTIQCQVDSQVTMMFWYRQQPGQSLTLIATANQGSEATYESGFVIDKFPISRPNLTFSTLTVSNMSPEDSSIYLCSVWRGQETQYFGPGTRLLVL.

This clonotype was counted a few times. The chain uses TRBV15 and TRBJ2-7; D unclear. Trimming removed 0 bases from V and 1 base from J, with 7 bases in between. CDR1 LNHNV and CDR2 YYDKDF come from the germline V gene (reference sequence). The CDR3 length is 14 residues. The CDR3 reads CATSRDWYSYEQYF. The CDR3 nucleotides read TGTGCCACCAGCAGAGATTGGTATTCCTACGAGCAGTACTTC.

This chain links TRBV7-2 with TRBJ1-6; D uncertain. CDR3 length: 16 amino acids. Trimming stripped 6 bases from V and 7 bases from J, with 19 bases between. Germline CDR1 and CDR2: SGHTA and FQGNSA. DNA of the CDR3: TGTGCCAGCAGTCCTCAGGACGGGTTCGCCAATTCACCCCTCCACTTT. This gives the protein CASSPQDGFANSPLHF.

This clonotype showed up just a few times. V gene TRBV5-6 combines with J gene TRBJ1-2; D possibly corresponds to TRBD1 (6 bases). Trimming left V 0 bases short and J 7 bases short, with 10 bases between. Per germline, CDR1 SGHDT and CDR2 YYEEEE. The CDR3 extends over 13 amino acids. The CDR3 DNA is TGTGCCAGCAGCTTGGCACAGGGAAGTGGCTACACCTTC. It is translated as CASSLAQGSGYTF.

CDR3 sequence: CASSSGVNRETQYF. The CDR3 coding sequence is TGTGCCAGCAGCAGCGGGGTTAATAGAGAGACCCAGTACTTC. The chain carries TRBV9 and TRBJ2-5; TRBD2 matches 7 bases. V shed 4 bases, J shed 4 bases, and the junction held 7 bases outside the gene matches. CDR1 is SGDLS and CDR2 is YYNGEE in the germline V gene. This CDR3 has 14 residues. Combining the CDR3 with reference TRBV9 and TRBJ2-5 gives the whole variable domain DSGVTQTPKHLITATGQRVTLRCSPRSGDLSVYWYQQSLDQGLQFLIQYYNGEERAKGNILERFSAQQFPDLHSELNLSSLELGDSALYFCASSSGVNRETQYFGPGTRLLVL.

The V call is TRBV7-2, the J call TRBJ2-3; TRBD1 matches 7 bases. This CDR3 spans 13 amino acids. Losses at the gene ends were 3 bases for V and 6 bases for J; bases not matched to a gene: 3. Germline-derived CDR1 and CDR2 are SGHTA and FQGNSA. CDR3 sequence reads: CASSFRGFDTQYF. CDR3 coding DNA: TGTGCCAGCAGCTTCAGGGGGTTTGATACGCAGTATTTT. Combining the CDR3 with reference TRBV7-2 and TRBJ2-3 gives the whole variable domain GAGVSQSPSNKVTEKGKDVELRCDPISGHTALYWYRQSLGQGLEFLIYFQGNSAPDKSGLPSDRFSAERTGGSVSTLTIQRTQQEDSAVYLCASSFRGFDTQYFGPGTRLTVL.

This rearrangement joins TRBV7-9 to TRBJ2-3, with a tentative D call TRBD2 (5 bases). The CDR3 is made up of 14 amino acids. The germline gives CDR1 SEHNR, CDR2 FQNEAQ (reference sequence). V shed 5 bases and J shed 7 bases, with 16 bases lying between them. CDR3: CASSLLGEINTQYF. The CDR3 nucleotides are TGTGCCAGCAGCCTACTCGGGGAGATAAATACGCAGTATTTT.

The chain joins TRBV7-2 to TRBJ2-7; 7 bases match TRBD2. The CDR3 runs to 18 residues. V trimming: 4 bases; J trimming: 3 bases; junction bases outside the gene matches: 18. CDR1 and CDR2 (germline): SGHTA, FQGNSA. The CDR3 reads CASSYPPTGSGKRYEQYF. The CDR3 DNA follows: TGTGCCAGCAGCTATCCACCGACTGGAAGCGGGAAGCGCTACGAGCAGTACTTC.

This clonotype turned up a few times. One end of the junction is discordant with germline, which a read error may explain. The chain is built from TRBV7-2 and TRBJ2-1; 13 bases map to TRBD2. The germline CDR1 and CDR2 sequences are SGHTA and FQGNSA. CDR3 size: 16 residues. CDR3 region: CASSPGLAGVTLSIVF. CDR3 coding DNA: TGTGCCAGCAGCCCAGGACTAGCGGGAGTAACTCTTAGTATAGTCTTC.

This clonotype was observed a handful of times. V gene TRBV4-2 combines with J gene TRBJ2-7; 8 nucleotides align to TRBD2. The CDR3 covers 15 residues. Germline V gives CDR1 LGHNA, CDR2 YNFKEQ. The ends lost 0 bases at V and 7 bases at J; junction bases unmatched: 8. CDR3 residues: CASSQERAGVGEQYF. As DNA, the CDR3 is TGTGCCAGCAGCCAAGAAAGAGCGGGAGTGGGAGAGCAGTACTTC.

This clonotype came up a few times. V gene TRBV29-1 combines with J gene TRBJ2-4; TRBD1 matches 8 bases. The junction had 8 bases not matched to a gene; V was cut back by 6 bases and J by 1 base. The CDR3 extends over 15 amino acids. CDR1 SQVTM and CDR2 ANQGSEA come from the germline V gene. CDR3 nucleotide sequence: TGCAGCGTCGAGTCAGGGGGCTTTGCCAAAAACATTCAGTACTTC. Its translation: CSVESGGFAKNIQYF.

This clonotype was detected a few times. The chain links TRBV27 to TRBJ1-4; TRBD1 aligns across 10 bases. This CDR3 has 15 residues. V lost 5 bases, J lost 11 bases, and 11 bases stayed unmatched. The germline V gene encodes CDR1 MNHEY and CDR2 SMNVEV (reference sequence). CDR3 DNA: TGTGCCAGCAGTCCCTGGACAGGGGGGGCGAGGAAACTGTTTTTT. The encoded protein is CASSPWTGGARKLFF.

V gene TRBV29-1 combines with J gene TRBJ2-7, with 14 positions matching TRBD2. The CDR3 runs 17 residues. The V segment lost 7 bases and the J segment 3 bases; nucleotides outside the gene matches: 14. Germline loops: CDR1 SQVTM, CDR2 ANQGSEA. CDR3 nucleotides: TGCAGCGCTGGCCGACCCGGACTAGCGGGAGGCCTCTACGAGCAGTACTTC. Translating it yields CSAGRPGLAGGLYEQYF.

V usage is TRBV6-5 and J usage is TRBJ2-5, with D perhaps matching TRBD1 (6 bases). Trimming stripped 2 bases from V and 2 bases from J, with 9 bases between. This CDR3 spans 14 amino acids. Germline V lookup: CDR1 MNHEY, CDR2 SVGAGI. The CDR3 coding sequence is TGTGCCAGCAGTTACGGCAGGGGACAAGAGACCCAGTACTTC. It is translated as CASSYGRGQETQYF.

The genes are TRBV29-1 and TRBJ2-2, with TRBD2 as a possible D gene (6 bases). This CDR3 contains 14 residues. Trimming cost V 6 bases and J 1 base, with 12 bases left between them. Per the germline V gene, CDR1 is SQVTM and CDR2 is ANQGSEA. CDR3 in amino acids: CSVPGTQNTGELFF. The CDR3 DNA sequence: TGCAGCGTCCCCGGGACTCAGAACACCGGGGAGCTGTTTTTT.

The chain carries TRBV27 and TRBJ2-1, with 13 bases fitting TRBD2. With 8 bases clipped from V and 9 bases from J, the junction kept 13 bases outside the gene matches. Germline V CDR1 and CDR2: MNHEY, SMNVEV (reference sequence). The CDR3 loop spans 16 amino acids. In DNA, the CDR3 is TGTGCCAGCGGTGGTGATCAGACTAGCGGGAGGCTTGAGCAGTTCTTC. It encodes CASGGDQTSGRLEQFF.

This chain joins TRBV28 and TRBJ1-5; D not certain. There are 13 residues in the CDR3. Trimming removed 7 bases from V and 6 bases from J, with 13 bases in between. CDR1 is MDHEN and CDR2 is SYDVKM in the germline V gene. The CDR3, as DNA: TGTGCCAGCACCTGGGGTCCCATTCAGCCCCAGCATTTT. It yields the protein CASTWGPIQPQHF. Variable domain in full (rest from reference TRBV28 and TRBJ1-5): DVKVTQSSRYLVKRTGEKVFLECVQDMDHENMFWYRQDPGLGLRLIYFSYDVKMKEKGDIPEGYSVSREKKERFSLILESASTNQTSMYLCASTWGPIQPQHFGDGTRLSIL.

The rearrangement uses TRBV20-1 and TRBJ2-7; 7 nucleotides match TRBD2. V lost 4 bases, J lost 2 bases, and 2 bases stayed unmatched. The V gene's germline CDR1 is DFQATT and CDR2 SNEGSKA (reference sequence). The length of the CDR3 is 12 residues. The CDR3 loop is CSAKLATYEQYF. The CDR3 DNA is TGCAGTGCTAAACTAGCGACCTACGAGCAGTACTTC.

The V call is TRBV10-3, the J call TRBJ1-1; D ambiguous. Trimming pared 6 bases from V and 1 base from J, leaving 9 bases between. The germline CDR1 and CDR2 sequences are ENHRY and SYGVKD. CDR3 length: 13 residues. CDR3 nucleotide sequence: TGTGCCATCAGGGGAGGAGCGAACACTGAAGCTTTCTTT. This gives the protein CAIRGGANTEAFF.

The V and J genes are TRBV7-6 and TRBJ1-1; perhaps TRBD1 as D (5 bases). V was shortened by 0 bases and J by 3 bases, with 14 bases between the two germline ends. The CDR3 extends over 16 amino acids. Germline CDR1 SGHVS, CDR2 FNYEAQ. The CDR3 protein is CASSLAGGGVDTEAFF. The CDR3 DNA sequence: TGTGCCAGCAGCTTAGCCGGGGGAGGGGTCGACACTGAAGCTTTCTTT.

The chain joins TRBV28 to TRBJ2-2; TRBD2 is a possible D gene (6 bases). V lost 5 bases to trimming and J lost 5 bases, with 24 bases between them. Per germline, CDR1 MDHEN and CDR2 SYDVKM. There are 18 residues in the CDR3. DNA for the CDR3: TGTGCCAGCAGTAGCCTCGCCGGGACTTCTATATATACCGGGGAGCTGTTTTTT. Translated, it gives CASSSLAGTSIYTGELFF.

This clonotype was recorded a few times. V usage is TRBV20-1 and J usage is TRBJ2-3; TRBD2 matches at 7 bases. This CDR3 contains 16 residues. Germline V gives CDR1 DFQATT, CDR2 SNEGSKA (reference sequence). V lost 3 bases to trimming and J lost 4 bases; unmatched junction nucleotides: 13. The CDR3 here is CSASTFAGRRADTQYF. CDR3 DNA sequence: TGCAGTGCTAGCACGTTTGCCGGGAGGCGAGCAGATACGCAGTATTTT.

This clonotype has more than one count but fewer than ten. The chain links TRBV11-2 to TRBJ2-1; unclear D gene. There are 11 residues in the CDR3. With 2 bases removed from V and 8 bases from J, the gap between germline ends came to 4 bases. Germline V CDR1 and CDR2: SGHAT, FQNNGV. The CDR3 bases are TGTGCCAGCAGCTTATTATATGAGCAGTTCTTC. This codes for CASSLLYEQFF. Variable domain in full (rest from reference TRBV11-2 and TRBJ2-1): EAGVAQSPRYKIIEKRQSVAFWCNPISGHATLYWYQQILGQGPKLLIQFQNNGVVDDSQLPKDRFSAERLKGVDSTLKIQPAKLEDSAVYLCASSLLYEQFFGPGTRLTVL.

This clonotype occurred many times. The genes are TRBV7-9 and TRBJ2-7, with 10 bases that match TRBD1. Losses at the gene ends were 5 bases for V and 7 bases for J; bases not matched to a gene: 5. The CDR3 contains 13 residues. Per germline, CDR1 SEHNR and CDR2 FQNEAQ (reference sequence). CDR3 protein: CASSRQGAGEQYF. The DNA for the CDR3 is TGTGCCAGCAGCCGACAGGGGGCTGGAGAGCAGTACTTC. The variable domain in full, with the rest retrieved from reference TRBV7-9 and TRBJ2-7, is DTGVSQNPRHKITKRGQNVTFRCDPISEHNRLYWYRQTLGQGPEFLTYFQNEAQLEKSRLLSDRFSAERPKGSFSTLEIQRTEQGDSAMYLCASSRQGAGEQYFGPGTRLTVT.

The chain uses TRBV28 and TRBJ2-3, with no clear D. The germline V gene has CDR1 MDHEN and CDR2 SYDVKM. This CDR3 region has 13 residues. Deletions cut 5 bases from V and 3 bases from J, with 9 bases between. The CDR3 DNA reads TGTGCCAGCAGTCAATACGGGACAGATACGCAGTATTTT. This encodes CASSQYGTDTQYF.

In its sample, this clonotype was seen a few times. This chain connects TRBV24-1 to TRBJ2-1, with D perhaps matching TRBD1 or TRBD2 (5 bases each). There are 12 residues in the CDR3. CDR1 is KGHDR, CDR2 SFDVKD, per germline. Trimming took off 0 bases at V and 10 bases at J, with 6 bases between the two ends. The CDR3 DNA is TGTGCCACCAGTGATTTGGGGGACGAGCAGTTCTTC. Its protein product is CATSDLGDEQFF.

This clonotype was observed at least ten times. V gene TRBV29-1 combines with J gene TRBJ1-5, with 7 positions matching TRBD1. J gave up 6 bases and V 3 bases, and 5 bases lay outside the gene matches. Germline loops: CDR1 SQVTM, CDR2 ANQGSEA. The CDR3 sequence is 13 residues long. The CDR3 coding sequence is TGCAGCGTTGATGAGGGGGCTGGTCAGCCCCAGCATTTT. Residues: CSVDEGAGQPQHF.